Sequencing of this TCR beta chain was carried out in a study of a mutant IDH1 vaccine in newly diagnosed glioma. At the level of the study: Therapy received beforehand was radiotherapy, temozolomide, or both, with most patients given both.

The germline V gene has CDR1 SGHTS and CDR2 YDEGEE. Trimming took 4 bases from V and 4 from J; bases not matched to a gene: 7. This CDR3 contains 15 residues. Study-level points and caveats: Altogether, around 93% of patients exhibited vaccine-induced immune responses.

TCRdb's copy holds only in-frame clones and misses some; the assay was immunoSEQ multiplex PCR. The sample includes roughly 68,000 clones, roughly 68% of them seen just once. The time point was: week 35, safety follow-up. Mutant IDH1 20-mer peptide, at 300 ug, made up each vaccine dose, with topical imiquimod. In regard to this clone: Its target is unknown.

The starting material was PBMCs, obtained from a glioma patient whose treatment included an IDH1 peptide vaccine. This sequence was found in a man in his fifties with glioma. The chain is built from TRBV5-8 and TRBJ2-3, with 9 nucleotides matching TRBD2. The CDR3, as DNA: TGTGCCAGCAGCCCCGGGACTAGCATTGCAGATACGCAGTATTTT. Residues: CASSPGTSIADTQYF.